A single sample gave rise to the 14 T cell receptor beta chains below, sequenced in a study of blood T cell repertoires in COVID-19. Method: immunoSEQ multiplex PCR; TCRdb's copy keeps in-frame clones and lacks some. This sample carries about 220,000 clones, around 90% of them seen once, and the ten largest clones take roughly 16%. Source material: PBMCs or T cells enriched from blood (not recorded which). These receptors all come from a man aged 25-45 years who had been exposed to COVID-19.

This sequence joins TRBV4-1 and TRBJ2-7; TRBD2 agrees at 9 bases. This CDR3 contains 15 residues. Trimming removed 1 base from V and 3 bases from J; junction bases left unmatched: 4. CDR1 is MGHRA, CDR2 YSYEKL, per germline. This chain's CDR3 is CASSQGLAADYEQYF. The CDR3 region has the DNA TGCGCCAGCAGCCAAGGACTAGCGGCCGACTACGAGCAGTACTTC.

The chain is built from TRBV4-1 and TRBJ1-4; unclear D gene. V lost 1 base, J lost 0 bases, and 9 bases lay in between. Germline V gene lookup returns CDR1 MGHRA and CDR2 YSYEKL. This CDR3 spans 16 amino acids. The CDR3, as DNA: TGCGCCAGCAGCCAAGGGGCGTTTGCAACTAATGAAAAACTGTTTTTT. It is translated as CASSQGAFATNEKLFF.

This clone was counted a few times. Here the CDR3 reads CASSPGRGGGQPQHF. CDR3 bases: TGTGCCAGCAGCCCAGGGCGCGGGGGCGGTCAGCCCCAGCATTTT. The J gene is TRBJ1-5, the V gene TRBV7-8; a possible D gene is TRBD1 (6 bases). Germline V gene sequence: CDR1 SGHVS, CDR2 FQNEAQ. The V end was cut by 5 bases, the J end by 6 bases, with 17 bases between. The CDR3 sequence is 15 residues long.

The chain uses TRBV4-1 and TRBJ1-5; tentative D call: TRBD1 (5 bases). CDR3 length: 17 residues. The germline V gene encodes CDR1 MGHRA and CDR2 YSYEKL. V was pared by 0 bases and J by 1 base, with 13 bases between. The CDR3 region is CASSQDTGGVSNQPQHF. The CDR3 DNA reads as TGCGCCAGCAGCCAAGACACGGGAGGGGTGAGCAATCAGCCCCAGCATTTT.

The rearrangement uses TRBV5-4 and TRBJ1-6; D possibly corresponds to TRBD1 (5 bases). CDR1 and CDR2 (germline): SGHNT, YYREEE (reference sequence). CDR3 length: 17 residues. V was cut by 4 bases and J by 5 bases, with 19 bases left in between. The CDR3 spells CASSTGTQTGDNSPLHF. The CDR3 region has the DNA TGTGCCAGCAGCACCGGGACCCAGACGGGGGATAATTCACCCCTCCACTTT.

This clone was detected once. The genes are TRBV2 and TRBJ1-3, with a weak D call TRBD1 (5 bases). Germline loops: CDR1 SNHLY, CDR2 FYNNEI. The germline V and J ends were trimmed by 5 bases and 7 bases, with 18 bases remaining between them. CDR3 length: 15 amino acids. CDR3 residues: CASSPSPTAWNTIYF. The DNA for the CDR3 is TGTGCCAGCAGTCCCTCACCGACAGCGTGGAACACCATATATTTT.

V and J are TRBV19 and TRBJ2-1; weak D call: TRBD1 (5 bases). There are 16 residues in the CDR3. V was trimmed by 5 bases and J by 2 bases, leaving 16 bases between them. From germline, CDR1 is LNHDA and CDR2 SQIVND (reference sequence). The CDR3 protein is CASSGRTDTTYNEQFF. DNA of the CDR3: TGTGCCAGTAGTGGACGGACGGACACTACCTACAATGAGCAGTTCTTC.

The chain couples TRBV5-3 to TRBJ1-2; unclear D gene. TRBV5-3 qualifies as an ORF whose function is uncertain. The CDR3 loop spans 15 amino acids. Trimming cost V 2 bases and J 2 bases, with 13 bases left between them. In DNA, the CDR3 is TGTGCCAGAAGCTTTGGTCAGAACAAGAACTATGGCTACACCTTC. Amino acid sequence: CARSFGQNKNYGYTF.

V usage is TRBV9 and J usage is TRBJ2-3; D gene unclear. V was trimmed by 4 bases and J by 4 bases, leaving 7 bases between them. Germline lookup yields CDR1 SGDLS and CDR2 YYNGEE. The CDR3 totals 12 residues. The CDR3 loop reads CASSKHADTQYF. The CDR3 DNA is TGTGCCAGCAGCAAACACGCAGATACGCAGTATTTT.

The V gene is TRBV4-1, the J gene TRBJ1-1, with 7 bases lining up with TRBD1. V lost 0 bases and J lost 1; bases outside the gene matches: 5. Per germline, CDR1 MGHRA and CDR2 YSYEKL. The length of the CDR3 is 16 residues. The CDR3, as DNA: TGCGCCAGCAGCCAAGAGAGAGGGGGCGAGAACACTGAAGCTTTCTTT. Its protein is CASSQERGGENTEAFF.

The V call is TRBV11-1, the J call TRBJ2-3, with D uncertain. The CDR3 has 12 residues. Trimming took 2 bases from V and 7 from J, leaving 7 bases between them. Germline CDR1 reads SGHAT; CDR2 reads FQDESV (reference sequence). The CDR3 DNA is TGTGCCAGCAGCTTACCGTCGTATACGCAGTATTTT. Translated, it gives CASSLPSYTQYF.

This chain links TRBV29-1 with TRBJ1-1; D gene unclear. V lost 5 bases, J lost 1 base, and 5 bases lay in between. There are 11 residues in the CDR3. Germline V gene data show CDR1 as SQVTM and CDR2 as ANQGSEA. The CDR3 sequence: CSVRENTEAFF. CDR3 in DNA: TGCAGCGTTCGGGAGAACACTGAAGCTTTCTTT.

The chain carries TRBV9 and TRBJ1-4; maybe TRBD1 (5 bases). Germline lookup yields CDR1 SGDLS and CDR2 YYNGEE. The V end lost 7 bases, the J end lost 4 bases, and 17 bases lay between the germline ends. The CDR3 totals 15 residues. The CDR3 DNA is TGTGCCAGCTCCGGGGGGGGAAACTATAATGAAAAACTGTTTTTT. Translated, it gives CASSGGGNYNEKLFF.

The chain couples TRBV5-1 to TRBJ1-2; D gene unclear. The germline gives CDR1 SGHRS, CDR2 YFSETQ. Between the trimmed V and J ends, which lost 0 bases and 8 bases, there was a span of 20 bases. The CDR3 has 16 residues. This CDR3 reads CASSLAGGLQTGGYTF. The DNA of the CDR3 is TGCGCCAGCAGCTTGGCCGGCGGGCTTCAAACCGGAGGCTACACCTTC.